Listed below are T cell receptor beta chains from one sample, sequenced in a study of early T cells in non-severe SARS-CoV-2 infection. TCRdb reprocessed the 5' RACE reads with MiXCR, giving one entry per CDR3 protein. The sample carries about 60,000 distinct CDR3 sequences, under 15% recorded once. Input material: whole blood. The receptor source for this set is an adult who was a healthcare worker with PCR-confirmed SARS-CoV-2 infection or an uninfected control (not recorded which). CDR3s include the opening cysteine and the closing phenylalanine or tryptophan.

v_call: TRBV5-4; cdr3_aa: CASSLSSGGAYNEQFF
v_call: TRBV5-5; cdr3_aa: CASNTGTAIPYEQYF
v_call: TRBV3-1; cdr3_aa: CASSQGWTVYEQYF
v_call: TRBV5-8; cdr3_aa: CASSLNYAGGSSEQFF
v_call: TRBV5-1; cdr3_aa: CASSLVPGSTEAFF
v_call: TRBV9; cdr3_aa: CASSVGEGNNEQFF
v_call: TRBV7-9; cdr3_aa: CASHRDDQPQHF
v_call: TRBV20-1; cdr3_aa: CSARDPRALLYGYTF
v_call: TRBV7-6; cdr3_aa: CASSALAGGLSDNEQFF
v_call: TRBV6-2/TRBV6-3; cdr3_aa: CASSSAGGSYNEQFF
v_call: TRBV4-3; cdr3_aa: CASSQEDRGGTGELFF
v_call: TRBV7-7; cdr3_aa: CASSLWGEATAQYF
v_call: TRBV18; cdr3_aa: CASSPMDTSGGAAEQFF
v_call: TRBV29-1; cdr3_aa: CSVDGGNQETQYF
v_call: TRBV24-1; cdr3_aa: CATSRPGGHNEQFF